The 30 T cell receptor beta chains reported below all come from one sample, sequenced in a study of T cell responses to AZD1222 COVID-19 vaccine. Libraries were prepared by immunoSEQ multiplex PCR; TCRdb keeps only in-frame clonotypes and omits some of them. The sample contains approximately 170,000 clones, approximately 90% of which appear only once. Sequenced material: peripheral blood, taken on day 0 of AZD1222 vaccination. These receptors were obtained from an adult in good health.

This clone has just one count. The chain uses TRBV24-1 and TRBJ1-1; D not resolved. The V gene lost 6 bases and the J gene lost 2 bases, with 15 bases spanning the gap. Germline CDR1 is KGHDR and CDR2 is SFDVKD. The CDR3 covers 15 residues. This CDR3 is CATSPSGRTNTEAFF. The CDR3 DNA reads TGTGCCACCAGTCCGAGTGGACGGACCAACACTGAAGCTTTCTTT.

The V call is TRBV21-1, the J call TRBJ2-1; the table's D call, TRBD1, has no DNA check behind it. TRBV21-1 corresponds to a pseudogene. The CDR3 runs 17 residues. The CDR3 reads CASSTGTGESSYNEQFF. CDR3 DNA sequence: TGTGCCAGCAGCACAGGGACAGGTGAGAGCTCCTACAATGAGCAGTTCTTC.

The chain joins TRBV7-2 to TRBJ2-2; D possibly corresponds to TRBD2 (6 bases). The V and J ends lost 4 bases and 7 bases respectively, with 25 bases between them. Per the germline V gene, CDR1 is SGHTA and CDR2 is FQGNSA. The length of the CDR3 is 18 residues. The CDR3 spells CASSYRWGVTAEGGELFF. CDR3 bases: TGTGCCAGCAGCTACCGGTGGGGGGTGACGGCGGAGGGCGGGGAGCTGTTTTTT.

This clone was seen once. The chain couples TRBV28 to TRBJ1-4, with D possibly TRBD1 on 5 matching bases. The CDR3 length is 16 residues. The V gene's germline CDR1 is MDHEN and CDR2 SYDVKM. The V and J ends lost 6 bases and 0 bases respectively, with 14 bases between them. CDR3 sequence reads: CASSLEGIATNEKLFF. CDR3 sequence (DNA): TGTGCCAGCAGCCTCGAGGGGATTGCAACTAATGAAAAACTGTTTTTT.

J is TRBJ1-2 and V is TRBV28; D is unresolved. Trimming removed 6 bases from V and 4 bases from J, with 9 bases in between. This CDR3 region has 12 residues. Germline V gives CDR1 MDHEN, CDR2 SYDVKM. Written as DNA, the CDR3 is TGTGCCAGCAGCCGGACGGTCTATGGCTACACCTTC. It is translated as CASSRTVYGYTF.

This chain connects TRBV12-3 or TRBV12-4 to TRBJ2-1; the D is unclear. V was trimmed by 1 base and J by 9 bases, leaving 4 bases between them. This CDR3 region has 11 residues. CDR3 amino acids: CASSLEVEQFF. For the CDR3, the DNA is TGTGCCAGCAGTTTAGAGGTTGAGCAGTTCTTC.

The V and J genes are TRBV5-1 and TRBJ1-1; D uncertain. This CDR3 is 15 amino acids long. Trimming took 0 bases from V and 0 from J, leaving 9 bases between them. Germline V lookup: CDR1 SGHRS, CDR2 YFSETQ. As DNA, the CDR3 is TGCGCCAGCAGCTTGGCCGGCAGCATGAACACTGAAGCTTTCTTT. Amino acid sequence: CASSLAGSMNTEAFF.

The V call is TRBV12-5, the J call TRBJ2-7; either TRBD1 or TRBD2 may supply D (5 bases each). The CDR3 runs to 13 residues. V lost 5 bases to trimming and J lost 4 bases, with 12 bases between them. Looked up from germline, CDR1 is LGHNT and CDR2 is FRNRAP. CDR3 bases: TGTGCTAGTGGTCCCCTTTGGGGGTACGAGCAGTACTTC. Translating it yields CASGPLWGYEQYF.

The chain recombines TRBV5-1 with TRBJ1-2, with D unclear. Germline V lookup: CDR1 SGHRS, CDR2 YFSETQ. The V end lost 4 bases, the J end lost 5 bases, and 12 bases lay between the germline ends. The CDR3 has 13 residues. CDR3 sequence: CASSARSWYGYTF. For the CDR3, the DNA is TGCGCCAGCAGCGCTAGGAGTTGGTATGGCTACACCTTC.

The CDR3 DNA reads as TGTGCCAGCAGCTACAGGGTCCAACTGGACCAAGAGACCCAGTACTTC. It yields the protein CASSYRVQLDQETQYF. The rearrangement uses TRBV3-1 (or the pseudogene TRBV3-2) and TRBJ2-5; D is possibly TRBD1 (6 bases). Trimming removed 5 bases at V and 0 bases at J, with 16 bases between. Germline V CDR1 and CDR2: LGHDT, YNNKEL (reference sequence). There are 16 residues in the CDR3.

The chain joins TRBV4-3 to TRBJ2-1; a weak D match, TRBD1 (5 bases). The CDR3 is made up of 17 amino acids. Germline V CDR1 and CDR2: LGHNA, YSLEER. The germline V and J ends were trimmed by 3 bases and 0 bases, with 15 bases remaining between them. CDR3: CASSHLQGHYSYNEQFF. CDR3 sequence (DNA): TGCGCCAGCAGCCATCTGCAGGGTCACTACTCCTACAATGAGCAGTTCTTC.

For the CDR3, the DNA is TGCGCCAGCAGCCCCCTTCGGATCCTACACAATGAGCAGTTCTTC. It is translated as CASSPLRILHNEQFF. This sequence joins TRBV4-1 and TRBJ2-1; D gene uncertain. This CDR3 region has 15 residues. In germline, CDR1 is MGHRA, CDR2 YSYEKL. V lost 4 bases and J lost 5, with 15 bases in between.

The chain has TRBV19 and TRBJ2-2; TRBD2 agrees at 7 bases. V dropped 7 bases and J dropped 3; count of bases not matched to a gene: 5. Germline V gives CDR1 LNHDA, CDR2 SQIVND (reference sequence). The CDR3 is made up of 14 amino acids. The CDR3 DNA reads as TGTGCCAGTACGAGCGGGACCTACACCGGGGAGCTGTTTTTT. This sequence encodes CASTSGTYTGELFF. The full variable domain, rest sourced from reference TRBV19 and TRBJ2-2, is DGGITQSPKYLFRKEGQNVTLSCEQNLNHDAMYWYRQDPGQGLRLIYYSQIVNDFQKGDIAEGYSVSREKKESFPLTVTSAQKNPTAFYLCASTSGTYTGELFFGEGSRLTVL.

V gene TRBV7-8 combines with J gene TRBJ2-1; a weak D match, TRBD1 (5 bases). The CDR3 loop spans 13 amino acids. Trimming took 5 bases from V and 6 from J, leaving 11 bases between them. CDR1 and CDR2 from the germline V gene are SGHVS and FQNEAQ. This CDR3 reads CASSETEFNEQFF. In DNA, the CDR3 is TGTGCCAGCAGCGAGACAGAGTTCAATGAGCAGTTCTTC. Based on the CDR3 plus reference TRBV7-8 and TRBJ2-1, the full variable domain is GAGVSQSPRYKVAKRGQDVALRCDPISGHVSLFWYQQALGQGPEFLTYFQNEAQLDKSGLPSDRFFAERPEGSVSTLKIQRTQQEDSAVYLCASSETEFNEQFFGPGTRLTVL.

The J gene is TRBJ2-2, the V gene TRBV7-3, with D possibly being TRBD1 (5 bases). This CDR3 has 15 residues. Germline V gene sequence: CDR1 SGHTA, CDR2 FQGTGA. The V end lost 5 bases, the J end lost 6 bases, and 16 bases lay between the germline ends. As DNA, the CDR3 is TGTGCCAGCAGCGCAGACGCAGGGTCGGCCGGGGAGCTGTTTTTT. Protein product: CASSADAGSAGELFF.

The chain recombines TRBV7-9 with TRBJ1-4, with TRBD1 as a possible D gene (5 bases). Germline-derived CDR1 and CDR2 are SEHNR and FQNEAQ (reference sequence). The germline V and J ends were trimmed by 5 bases and 8 bases, with 9 bases remaining between them. This CDR3 has 12 amino acids. The CDR3 spells CASSPKGEKLFF. In nucleotides, the CDR3 is TGTGCCAGCAGCCCGAAGGGGGAAAAACTGTTTTTT.

This sequence joins TRBV3-1 (or the pseudogene TRBV3-2) and TRBJ2-5; 7 bases align to TRBD2. V shed 1 base and J 5 bases; nucleotides not matched to a gene: 10. Germline V gene sequence: CDR1 LGHDT, CDR2 YNNKEL (reference sequence). CDR3 length: 16 amino acids. Here the CDR3 reads CASSQGERTSEETQYF. In nucleotides, the CDR3 is TGTGCCAGCAGCCAAGGGGAGCGTACTAGCGAGGAGACCCAGTACTTC.

This chain uses TRBV2 with TRBJ1-3; D ambiguous. The CDR3 runs to 12 residues. Germline V gives CDR1 SNHLY, CDR2 FYNNEI. V dropped 5 bases and J dropped 4 bases, with 6 bases sitting between them. The CDR3 region has the DNA TGTGCCAGCAGTAAGCTCGGAAACACCATATATTTT. It specifies CASSKLGNTIYF. The whole variable domain, remainder taken from reference TRBV2 and TRBJ1-3, is EPEVTQTPSHQVTQMGQEVILRCVPISNHLYFYWYRQILGQKVEFLVSFYNNEISEKSEIFDDQFSVERPDGSNFTLKIRSTKLEDSAMYFCASSKLGNTIYFGEGSWLTVV.

In DNA form, the CDR3 reads TGTGCCAGTATGCGGGCGAGCTCCTATAATTCACCCCTCCACTTT. It codes for CASMRASSYNSPLHF. This chain uses TRBV19 with TRBJ1-6, with no clear D. Looked up from germline, CDR1 is LNHDA and CDR2 is SQIVND (reference sequence). The CDR3 sequence is 15 residues long. The V gene lost 7 bases and the J gene lost 0 bases, with 10 bases spanning the gap.

At least ten counts were recorded for this clone. The V and J genes are TRBV6-2 or TRBV6-3 and TRBJ2-5, with TRBD1 as a possible D gene (5 bases). Trimming shortened V by 1 base and J by 1 base, and 16 bases separated the two germline ends. The germline CDR1 and CDR2 sequences are MNHEY and SVGEGT. This CDR3 region has 17 residues. CDR3 in amino acids: CASSYFPRRQIQETQYF. The CDR3 DNA is TGTGCCAGCAGTTACTTTCCGAGGAGACAGATCCAAGAGACCCAGTACTTC.

This chain joins TRBV3-1 (or the pseudogene TRBV3-2) and TRBJ2-5; 12 bases match TRBD2. Germline CDR1 reads LGHDT; CDR2 reads YNNKEL (reference sequence). The trim removed 4 bases at V and 1 base at J, leaving 10 bases unmatched. The CDR3 is 18 residues long. CDR3 in amino acids: CASSPLGGLAGSQETQYF. The CDR3 DNA follows: TGTGCCAGCAGCCCATTAGGGGGACTAGCGGGCTCCCAAGAGACCCAGTACTTC.

The chain recombines TRBV10-1 with TRBJ1-1; 8 bases align to TRBD1. CDR1 and CDR2 from the germline V gene are WNHNN and SYGVQD (reference sequence). With V trimmed by 3 bases and J by 4 bases, 7 bases remained unmatched. The CDR3 is 15 amino acids. CDR3 residues: CASSDYQDRGTEAFF. CDR3 sequence (DNA): TGCGCCAGCAGTGACTACCAAGACAGGGGCACTGAAGCTTTCTTT.

This clone has a single count. The chain carries TRBV7-9 and TRBJ1-2; 7 positions match TRBD1. The CDR3 consists of 14 residues. In germline, CDR1 is SEHNR, CDR2 FQNEAQ (reference sequence). The V segment lost 1 base and the J segment 4 bases; nucleotides outside the gene matches: 3. As DNA, the CDR3 is TGTGCCAGCAGCTTAGGACAGGGTCTCTATGGCTACACCTTC. Translation: CASSLGQGLYGYTF.

As to this clone: In the same sample, other DNA sequences code for this CDR3. This sequence joins TRBV11-2 and TRBJ2-7; 16 bases match TRBD2. The CDR3 is made up of 17 amino acids. Germline V CDR1 and CDR2: SGHAT, FQNNGV. V shed 3 bases and J 4 bases; nucleotides not matched to a gene: 6. In nucleotides, the CDR3 is TGTGCCAGCAGCTTGGGACTAGCGGGAGGGCCAGGTTACGAGCAGTACTTC. Translating gives CASSLGLAGGPGYEQYF.

The chain is built from TRBV11-2 and TRBJ1-1; weak D call: TRBD1 (6 bases). CDR1 and CDR2 (germline): SGHAT, FQNNGV. The CDR3 covers 15 residues. V dropped 3 bases and J dropped 2 bases, with 13 bases sitting between them. CDR3 bases: TGTGCCAGCAGCTTCTCAGGGGCGGTAAACACTGAAGCTTTCTTT. Amino acid sequence: CASSFSGAVNTEAFF.

The rearrangement uses TRBV5-5 and TRBJ1-6; D is unresolved. V lost 4 bases and J 7 bases, leaving 9 bases between the germline ends. This CDR3 has 13 amino acids. The germline CDR1 and CDR2 sequences are SGHKS and YYEKEE (reference sequence). CDR3 region: CASSPDGNSPLHF. Here the CDR3 DNA reads TGTGCCAGCAGCCCCGACGGCAATTCACCCCTCCACTTT.

The chain has TRBV4-1 and TRBJ2-1; 9 bases match TRBD2. The CDR3 is made up of 16 amino acids. Losses at the gene ends were 7 bases for V and 8 bases for J; bases not matched to a gene: 15. Germline V gene data show CDR1 as MGHRA and CDR2 as YSYEKL. The CDR3 sequence is CASTGGTAGGFDEQFF. CDR3 nucleotide sequence: TGCGCCAGCACCGGCGGAACTGCGGGAGGGTTCGATGAGCAGTTCTTC.

The CDR3 nucleotides read TGTGCCACCAAAACAGGAATAGAGAAGAACACCGGGGAGCTGTTTTTT. Amino acids: CATKTGIEKNTGELFF. The chain joins TRBV28 to TRBJ2-2; D perhaps matches TRBD1 (5 bases). Germline CDR1 is MDHEN and CDR2 is SYDVKM. CDR3 length: 16 residues. The V and J ends lost 10 bases and 1 base respectively, with 19 bases between them. The full variable domain, with the rest looked up from reference TRBV28 and TRBJ2-2, is DVKVTQSSRYLVKRTGEKVFLECVQDMDHENMFWYRQDPGLGLRLIYFSYDVKMKEKGDIPEGYSVSREKKERFSLILESASTNQTSMYLCATKTGIEKNTGELFFGEGSRLTVL.

The J gene is TRBJ2-2, the V gene TRBV15; D gene unclear. The V gene's germline CDR1 is LNHNV and CDR2 YYDKDF (reference sequence). CDR3 length: 14 residues. Deletions cut 1 base from V and 2 bases from J, with 5 bases between. The CDR3 protein is CATSRVSNTGELFF. The CDR3 DNA sequence: TGTGCCACCAGCAGAGTGTCCAACACCGGGGAGCTGTTTTTT. The variable domain in full, completed from reference TRBV15 and TRBJ2-2, reads DAMVIQNPRYQVTQFGKPVTLSCSQTLNHNVMYWYQQKSSQAPKLLFHYYDKDFNNEADTPDNFQSRRPNTSFCFLDIRSPGLGDTAMYLCATSRVSNTGELFFGEGSRLTVL.

The chain links TRBV6-5 to TRBJ2-6; no clear D gene. The V gene's germline CDR1 is MNHEY and CDR2 SVGAGI. This CDR3 spans 14 amino acids. V lost 7 bases and J lost 0, with 7 bases in between. CDR3 protein: CASTAISGANVLTF. In DNA, the CDR3 is TGTGCCAGCACCGCTATCTCTGGGGCCAACGTCCTGACTTTC.